The 22 T cell receptor beta chains below all came from one sample that was sequenced in a study of T cell responses to AZD1222 COVID-19 vaccine. The protocol was immunoSEQ multiplex PCR, while the TCRdb copy is restricted to in-frame clones and leaves out a portion. This table has approximately 140,000 clones, 82% appearing once. The sample consisted of peripheral blood, taken on day 0 of MenACWY control vaccination. The receptors come from an adult in good health.

The chain has TRBV7-6 and TRBJ2-3; 11 nucleotides match TRBD2. After removal of 4 bases from V and 3 bases from J, the junction contained 3 bases not matched to a gene. The CDR3 totals 15 residues. CDR1 and CDR2 from the germline V gene are SGHVS and FNYEAQ. CDR3 amino acids: CASSSRTSGTDTQYF. CDR3 in DNA: TGTGCCAGCAGCTCACGGACTAGCGGGACAGATACGCAGTATTTT.

The gene calls are TRBV7-9 and TRBJ1-2; 7 bases agree with TRBD1. The CDR3 has 15 amino acids. V was clipped by 1 base and J by 6 bases; unmatched bases: 8. Germline V CDR1 and CDR2: SEHNR, FQNEAQ (reference sequence). DNA of the CDR3: TGTGCCAGCAGCTTAGGAAGACAGGGTGGTGATGGCTACACCTTC. Its protein product is CASSLGRQGGDGYTF.

The chain carries TRBV19 and TRBJ1-1; tentatively, D is TRBD1 (6 bases). V was cut by 6 bases and J by 8 bases, with 19 bases left in between. Germline V lookup: CDR1 LNHDA, CDR2 SQIVND (reference sequence). This CDR3 region has 14 residues. This CDR3 reads CASRGDIQFGEAFF. The CDR3 DNA is TGTGCCAGTAGGGGGGACATCCAATTTGGGGAAGCTTTCTTT.

The rearrangement uses TRBV5-1 and TRBJ1-2; tentatively, D is TRBD1 (5 bases). Trimming left V 3 bases short and J 10 bases short, with 16 bases between. CDR1 SGHRS and CDR2 YFSETQ come from the germline V gene. The CDR3 contains 13 residues. The CDR3 protein is CASSSAGTATYTF. CDR3 in DNA: TGCGCCAGCAGCTCTGCCGGGACGGCGACCTACACCTTC.

The DNA of the CDR3 is TGTGCCAGCAGCAAAGGAGTGGGGCCCAATCAGCCCCAGCATTTT. Translation: CASSKGVGPNQPQHF. The chain recombines TRBV7-6 with TRBJ1-5; possibly TRBD1 for D (5 bases). Per the germline V gene, CDR1 is SGHVS and CDR2 is FNYEAQ. CDR3 size: 15 residues. V lost 5 bases and J 3 bases, leaving 14 bases between the germline ends.

The chain is built from TRBV6-1 and TRBJ1-5; tentative D call: TRBD1 (5 bases). V lost 4 bases to trimming and J lost 4 bases, with 23 bases between them. The germline CDR1 and CDR2 sequences are MNHNS and SASEGT. CDR3 length equals 18 residues. The CDR3 DNA follows: TGTGCCAGCAGTGGGAGGGGAGTGAGCCTTCCAATAAATCAGCCCCAGCATTTT. Protein sequence: CASSGRGVSLPINQPQHF.

The genes are TRBV20-1 and TRBJ2-4; maybe TRBD2 (5 bases). Trimming removed 6 bases from V and 5 bases from J, with 8 bases in between. The germline V gene encodes CDR1 DFQATT and CDR2 SNEGSKA (reference sequence). The CDR3 contains 11 residues. The CDR3 nucleotides read TGCAGTGCAGGGAGAGAAAACATTCAGTACTTC. This sequence encodes CSAGRENIQYF.

This clone showed up just a few times. V gene TRBV11-2 combines with J gene TRBJ2-7, with D perhaps TRBD2 (6 bases). V lost 11 bases to trimming and J lost 5 bases, with 10 bases between them. The length of the CDR3 is 10 residues. Germline V gene lookup returns CDR1 SGHAT and CDR2 FQNNGV. In DNA, the CDR3 is TGTGCCGGTCGGGGGAACGAGCAGTACGTC. It is translated as CAGRGNEQYV.

V is TRBV27 and J is TRBJ1-5, with D possibly TRBD1 on 5 matching bases. V gave up 2 bases and J gave up 1 base, with 12 bases separating them. The CDR3 length is 16 residues. Germline V lookup: CDR1 MNHEY, CDR2 SMNVEV (reference sequence). Here the CDR3 DNA reads TGTGCCAGCAGTTTAGGGGGAACGTGGAGCAATCAGCCCCAGCATTTT. Its translation: CASSLGGTWSNQPQHF.

The J gene is TRBJ2-2, the V gene TRBV19, with D possibly called TRBD1 or TRBD2 (6 bases each). Germline CDR1 reads LNHDA; CDR2 reads SQIVND (reference sequence). V was shortened by 4 bases and J by 6 bases, with 21 bases between the two germline ends. This CDR3 region has 17 residues. CDR3 DNA sequence: TGTGCCAGTAGTACTACCTATTTAGGGGGGCCTCCCGGGGAGCTGTTTTTT. Protein: CASSTTYLGGPPGELFF.

This clone was picked up a small number of times. CDR3 amino acids: CASSLVRGSEAFF. Here the CDR3 DNA reads TGTGCCAGCAGTTTGGTAAGGGGGTCTGAAGCTTTCTTT. This chain uses TRBV28 with TRBJ1-1; D is possibly TRBD1 (6 bases). CDR3 size: 13 residues. Trimming removed 3 bases from V and 6 bases from J, with 11 bases in between. CDR1 and CDR2 (germline): MDHEN, SYDVKM.

Only a few counts were recorded for this clone. V usage is TRBV18 and J usage is TRBJ1-2; no clear D gene. The CDR3 extends over 12 amino acids. V lost 1 base and J 5 bases, leaving 5 bases between the germline ends. Germline assignment: CDR1 KGHSH and CDR2 LQKENI. CDR3 loop: CASSPREYGYTF. The CDR3 DNA sequence: TGTGCCAGCTCACCACGGGAGTATGGCTACACCTTC. Full variable domain (missing parts from reference TRBV18 and TRBJ1-2): NAGVMQNPRHLVRRRGQEARLRCSPMKGHSHVYWYRQLPEEGLKFMVYLQKENIIDESGMPKERFSAEFPKEGPSILRIQQVVRGDSAAYFCASSPREYGYTFGSGTRLTVV.

The CDR3 here is CASSHRPGTDTQYF. CDR3 coding DNA: TGCGCCAGCAGCCATCGACCCGGCACAGATACGCAGTATTTT. The V call is TRBV5-1, the J call TRBJ2-3; D is undetermined. The germline V and J ends were trimmed by 4 bases and 1 base, with 10 bases remaining between them. Germline V lookup: CDR1 SGHRS, CDR2 YFSETQ. This CDR3 comprises 14 residues.

This clone was seen a single time. This chain links TRBV6-5 with TRBJ2-6; possible D gene TRBD2, 6 bases. Germline loops: CDR1 MNHEY, CDR2 SVGAGI. The V end lost 2 bases, the J end lost 4 bases, and 12 bases lay between the germline ends. This CDR3 is built from 16 residues. The CDR3 coding sequence is TGTGCCAGCAGTTACCGCGGGACGGCCGGGGCCAACGTCCTGACTTTC. Residues: CASSYRGTAGANVLTF.

The chain has TRBV28 and TRBJ1-2; D not certain. The length of the CDR3 is 15 residues. The germline gives CDR1 MDHEN, CDR2 SYDVKM. V lost 3 bases to trimming and J lost 3 bases, with 14 bases between them. The CDR3 spells CASSFGMGGDYGYTF. The CDR3 DNA sequence: TGTGCCAGCAGTTTTGGAATGGGTGGGGACTATGGCTACACCTTC.

The chain uses TRBV15 and TRBJ2-5; D gene ambiguous. The germline CDR1 and CDR2 sequences are LNHNV and YYDKDF (reference sequence). V was cut by 3 bases and J by 5 bases, with 10 bases left in between. CDR3 length: 13 amino acids. CDR3 sequence reads: CATSSSRGETQYF. DNA of the CDR3: TGTGCCACCAGCAGCTCCCGTGGGGAGACCCAGTACTTC.

V and J are TRBV7-8 and TRBJ1-1; the match to TRBD1 covers 7 bases. The CDR3 runs to 11 residues. J lost 10 bases, V lost 2 bases, and 1 base had no gene match. Germline V lookup: CDR1 SGHVS, CDR2 FQNEAQ. The CDR3 reads CASSLQGGAFF. The CDR3 nucleotides read TGTGCCAGCAGCTTACAGGGGGGAGCTTTCTTT.

The V and J genes are TRBV7-2 and TRBJ1-5; no firm D call. This CDR3 has 13 residues. From germline, CDR1 is SGHTA and CDR2 FQGNSA. Trimming removed 3 bases from V and 6 bases from J, with 9 bases in between. DNA of the CDR3: TGTGCCAGCAGCTTGGAAGAGCGTCAGCCCCAGCATTTT. This gives the protein CASSLEERQPQHF. The whole variable domain, remainder taken from reference TRBV7-2 and TRBJ1-5, is GAGVSQSPSNKVTEKGKDVELRCDPISGHTALYWYRQSLGQGLEFLIYFQGNSAPDKSGLPSDRFSAERTGGSVSTLTIQRTQQEDSAVYLCASSLEERQPQHFGDGTRLSIL.

This chain joins TRBV5-8 and TRBJ1-5, with TRBD1 identical over 7 bases. V trimming: 0 bases; J trimming: 9 bases; junction bases outside the gene matches: 6. Germline loops: CDR1 SGHTS, CDR2 YDEGEE. This CDR3 has 14 residues. CDR3 protein: CASSLAGGLGPQHF. The CDR3 DNA sequence: TGTGCCAGCAGCTTGGCAGGGGGATTGGGGCCCCAGCATTTT.

This clone was seen just once. V is TRBV14 and J is TRBJ2-2; D unresolved. This CDR3 is 13 amino acids long. Germline V gene data show CDR1 as SGHDN and CDR2 as FVKESK. The V and J ends lost 1 base and 9 bases respectively, with 9 bases between them. This chain's CDR3 is CASSQGAYRELFF. Here the CDR3 DNA reads TGTGCCAGCAGCCAAGGGGCATATCGGGAGCTGTTTTTT.

The chain employs TRBV7-3 and TRBJ2-5; TRBD2 matches 10 bases. Germline assignment: CDR1 SGHTA and CDR2 FQGTGA. V lost 5 bases to trimming and J lost 5 bases; unmatched junction nucleotides: 8. The CDR3 length is 15 residues. CDR3 region: CASSVSGGASETQYF. DNA for the CDR3: TGTGCCAGCAGCGTCAGCGGGGGGGCGTCGGAGACCCAGTACTTC.

The gene calls are TRBV19 and TRBJ1-1; D ambiguous. Trimming removed 5 bases at V and 1 base at J, with 8 bases between. CDR1 and CDR2 (germline): LNHDA, SQIVND (reference sequence). The CDR3 loop spans 13 amino acids. DNA of the CDR3: TGTGCCAGTAGTCCACAGAAGAACACTGAAGCTTTCTTT. It is translated as CASSPQKNTEAFF.